This entry features one TCR beta chain sequence. Its antigen remains unidentified. No base-level quality is on record; no much larger clone is a single base apart. V loses 0 bases of germline sequence and J loses 6 bases, and the interval between the two ends is 9 bases. From a lookup of the germline V gene (reference sequence), CDR1 and CDR2 are PRHDT and FYEKMQ. Including cysteine and phenylalanine, the CDR3 has 13 amino acids. The kept DNA is CDR3 alone, 39 bases in frame from the first base. The protocol used for the library was the immunoSEQ multiplex PCR assay. For the multiplex PCR, a mixture combining 60 forward primers for TCR Vbeta segments and 13 reverse primers for TCR Jbeta segments was used. Amplification of the CDR3 region of rearranged TCR beta genes was performed with a multiplex PCR assay on genomic DNA. On the Illumina HiSeq System, the amplified TCR beta libraries were sequenced as 87-base-pair reads. As for how the authors treated the data: A later analysis tallied roughly 78 million unique TCR beta chains across the 666 repertoires, and some 10 million of those chains were shared by two or more donors. Raw reads were error-corrected and collapsed into unique sequences with a nearest-neighbor algorithm that merged closely related sequences to remove PCR and sequencing errors. To assign V, D and J gene segments, CDR3 sequences were aligned to IMGT reference sequences. Each retained sequence needed at least a six-nucleotide match to both a V gene segment and a J gene segment. Rearrangements were classified as productive when the CDR3 lacked stop codons and remained in frame with V and J, and all other rearrangements were classified as non-productive. CDR3 was defined according to IMGT convention as the region running from the second conserved V-encoded cysteine to the conserved J-encoded phenylalanine. The earlier analysis of about 590 of the donors excluded sequences that lacked an unambiguous match to a single V gene segment. In an earlier analysis of 587 of the donors, a V segment was called functional when productive rearrangements were above 56.7%, and segregating when the standard deviation between donors exceeded 5%. A statistical classification framework was developed to diagnose cytomegalovirus status using the catalog of TCR beta chain sequences. In a later analysis, TCR nucleotide sequences were compared against IMGT/GENE-DB human TR gene sequences so that V and J genes could be assigned. The TCRdist pipeline was used in a later analysis to assign CDR3 sequences and most-parsimonious VDJ recombination scenarios. A later analysis defined each TCR beta chain by its CDR3 amino acid sequence plus V-gene family, and excluded reads lacking a unique V-gene family. In a later analysis, a few hundred highly shared, low-generation-probability nucleotide sequences were removed to address suspected cross-contamination and a sequencing artifact. For each public chain, a later analysis derived a clonal expansion index from normalized ranks of inferred template counts within each repertoire. In a later analysis, generation probabilities were computed using a VDJ recombination model fitted to out-of-frame rearrangements, and the results were checked against IGoR. Hypergeometric tests were used in a later analysis to score TCR-TCR, TCR-HLA and TCR-CMV co-occurrence, with a repertoire-size bias correction applied to the TCR pairs. In a later analysis, false discovery rates were estimated by permuting HLA or CMV assignments 20 times. In a later analysis, co-occurring TCRs were grouped using DBSCAN, with TCRdist sequence similarity added in when clustering inside HLA-allele-positive subsets. Repertoires with fewer than 30,000 or more than 120,000 public chains, plus five repertoires with anomalous nucleotide sharing, were excluded from co-occurrence clustering. TCRdb took this table from immuneACCESS and kept in-frame rearrangements with V and J called. Such tables lack part of the clones; where checked against another copy, unresolved V genes explain under half of the gap, and the rest is unexplained. Clone size and V and J calls were adopted from that table, with D and trimming inferred from the DNA. This sample has about 92,000 clones in its table, and roughly 80% of those were observed once. Clones ranked in the top ten supply 1% to 1.5% of the sample.

The sample belongs to a study of cytomegalovirus exposure and HLA in healthy donors (dated by TCRdb to about 2017). In terms of the full investigation: In an earlier analysis of about 560 of the donors, roughly 300 Gb of sequence data and 100 million or so unique TCR beta sequences from 180 million or so T cells were reported. Around 300 gigabases of sequencing data and some 85 million unique TCR sequences were included in an early release covering around 650 HLA-typed donors. Of the roughly 400 genotyped donors, around 81% fell in the genetic ancestry cluster associated with self-reported Caucasian donors. The study was designed to test whether signatures of past pathogen exposure could be identified by cataloging public T cell receptors. Using immunosequencing, the study profiled T cell repertoires from 500 to 800 subjects and related those repertoires to cytomegalovirus serostatus. In addition to the first cohort of 500 to 850 subjects, a separate validation cohort of approximately 130 different subjects was used. To predict cytomegalovirus infection status, the study brought together high-throughput TCR immunosequencing, statistical association of individual TCRs with disease status, and machine learning. A later analysis re-analyzed previously published TCR beta repertoires from approximately 670 donors and added high-resolution HLA genotyping to study TCR occurrence patterns. Rather than drawing on any new phenotypic data, the later analysis identified candidate immune exposures from TCR beta sequences and the way those sequences occurred across donors. An earlier analysis of some 600 of the donors applied high-throughput TCR beta sequencing to assess whether each TCR beta V gene segment acted as functional or pseudogenic. Alongside the repertoire data, information on donor age, sex, ethnicity and CMV serostatus was compiled. In a later genetic analysis, genome-wide SNP genotypes for about 55% of the roughly 700 donors were used, and that subset was treated as a discovery cohort. Every repertoire in the discovery cohort had been generated on one and the same sequencing platform. Class I and class II HLA loci were covered by the typing at four-digit resolution. The number of typed donors differed by locus: about 620-640 for A, B, C, DRB1 and DQB1; 500 to 550 for DQA1; around 580 for DPA1; and around 470 for DPB1. Four or five DR-DQ haplotypes were handled as single units for association and clustering, since linkage in the cohort was strong. Among 398 genotyped donors of the cohort, an average of roughly 240,000 unique TCR beta nucleotide sequences were sequenced per donor, about a sixth of them non-productive. The investigation overall reported the following: Presence/absence analyses assumed roughly uniform sequencing depth across donors, an assumption that may not hold. A later genetic analysis reported fewer N-insertions in productive TCRs among donors in an Asian-associated ancestry cluster than the roughly 670-donor mean. The classifier was reported to diagnose cytomegalovirus status with high specificity and sensitivity in both the original and validation cohorts. In a later analysis, around 17,000 TCR beta sequences were associated with specific HLA alleles at a false discovery rate of 0.05. A later genetic analysis associated a missense DCLRE1C variant with V-gene and J-gene trimming of TCR beta chains, and an independent cohort replicated the association. A later analysis found that HLA-associated TCR beta chains were more clonally expanded and had lower generation probabilities than equally common non-associated chains. CMV serostatus was the only immune exposure information available for the cohort. A further reported finding was that TCR beta sequences accurately predicted the HLA-A and HLA-B alleles for most subjects in the first cohort. Because HLA typing was unavailable for some donors at each locus, only the typed subset was used in association tests. The sequencing pipeline was judged likely to have produced a cluster of highly shared sequence variants as a technical artifact. Most TCR sequences were observed very rarely across donors, whereas some public TCRs were present in many individuals. It was suggested by the authors that the approach could potentially be generalized to other disease states and immunological phenotypes. In vitro tests confirmed that a few of the cytomegalovirus-associated TCR beta chains recognize cytomegalovirus antigens. A later analysis found that TCR association rates varied across HLA loci, with DRB1 alleles showing the most associated TCRs and HLA-C alleles the fewest. An earlier analysis of around 540 of the donors showed that most TCR beta V segments appeared in productive rearrangements either about 87% or about 30% of the time, which broadly matched IMGT annotations. Correlated functional status among segregating V segments might be attributable to linkage disequilibrium, but an unknown experimental factor could not be ruled out. A later analysis reported that several top co-occurrence clusters appeared linked to parvovirus B19, influenza, CMV and Epstein-Barr virus. The study gave a list of 150 to 200 TCR beta chains associated with cytomegalovirus. This cohort had only TCR beta chains sequenced, and the lack of alpha or paired-chain data limited which features could be detected. When HLA alleles, especially DR and DQ, strongly co-occurred, TCR associations were difficult to assign to individual alleles. Some IMGT-functional V segments, including TRBV6-2 and TRBV6-3, could not be told apart with the 87-base-pair reads, so those segments were excluded. According to a later analysis, most CMV-associated TCR beta chains appeared to be HLA-restricted, and the HLA associations seemed to be driven largely by CMV exposure. The earlier analysis of around 600 of the donors excluded about 16 rarely observed V segments, including chromosome 9 orphons, because counts were too low.

The cohort was made up of approximately 700 healthy bone marrow donors. At the time of sampling, every cohort member was nominally healthy, though immune exposures that went unrecorded were likely present. The donor was CMV seropositive and was included in the group of 270 or so seropositive cohort members. A peripheral blood sample was collected from each donor, and TCR beta sequencing was performed on peripheral blood mononuclear cells. Genomic DNA was extracted from the blood cell samples with the Qiagen DNeasy Blood Extraction Kit. The rearrangement joined TRBV13 to TRBJ2-7; the D segment cannot be called with confidence. Sequencing was carried out using PBMCs. The receptor was isolated from a girl aged 2-10 years in good health and CMV-seropositive. The bases are TGTGCCAGCAGCTTAGGACGGGTCACCGAGCAGTACTTC. Its amino acids are CASSLGRVTEQYF. This CDR3, with the reference TRBV13 and TRBJ2-7 proteins standing in past its ends, gives the full variable domain AAGVIQSPRHLIKEKRETATLKCYPIPRHDTVYWYQQGPGQDPQFLISFYEKMQSDKGSIPDRFSAQQFSDYHSELNMSSLELGDSALYFCASSLGRVTEQYFGPGTRLTVT.